This TCR beta chain was retrieved from a study of T cells in localized non-small cell lung cancer. Germline assignment: CDR1 MNHNS and CDR2 SASEGT. The CDR3 loop spans 15 amino acids. V dropped 7 bases and J dropped 1 base, with 16 bases sitting between them. Profiled with immunoSEQ multiplex PCR; TCRdb holds only in-frame clones, not every one. The repertoire holds about 74,000 clones, with about 88% as singletons. The sample here was peripheral blood, taken before any cancer treatment. The V gene is TRBV6-1, the J gene TRBJ2-5; D may be TRBD1 (5 bases). This clonotype was sampled from a female donor aged 60 or older with stage I lung adenocarcinoma. The chain's CDR3 is CASNVDRDPQETQYF. CDR3 sequence (DNA): TGTGCCAGCAACGTAGACAGAGACCCCCAAGAGACCCAGTACTTC.